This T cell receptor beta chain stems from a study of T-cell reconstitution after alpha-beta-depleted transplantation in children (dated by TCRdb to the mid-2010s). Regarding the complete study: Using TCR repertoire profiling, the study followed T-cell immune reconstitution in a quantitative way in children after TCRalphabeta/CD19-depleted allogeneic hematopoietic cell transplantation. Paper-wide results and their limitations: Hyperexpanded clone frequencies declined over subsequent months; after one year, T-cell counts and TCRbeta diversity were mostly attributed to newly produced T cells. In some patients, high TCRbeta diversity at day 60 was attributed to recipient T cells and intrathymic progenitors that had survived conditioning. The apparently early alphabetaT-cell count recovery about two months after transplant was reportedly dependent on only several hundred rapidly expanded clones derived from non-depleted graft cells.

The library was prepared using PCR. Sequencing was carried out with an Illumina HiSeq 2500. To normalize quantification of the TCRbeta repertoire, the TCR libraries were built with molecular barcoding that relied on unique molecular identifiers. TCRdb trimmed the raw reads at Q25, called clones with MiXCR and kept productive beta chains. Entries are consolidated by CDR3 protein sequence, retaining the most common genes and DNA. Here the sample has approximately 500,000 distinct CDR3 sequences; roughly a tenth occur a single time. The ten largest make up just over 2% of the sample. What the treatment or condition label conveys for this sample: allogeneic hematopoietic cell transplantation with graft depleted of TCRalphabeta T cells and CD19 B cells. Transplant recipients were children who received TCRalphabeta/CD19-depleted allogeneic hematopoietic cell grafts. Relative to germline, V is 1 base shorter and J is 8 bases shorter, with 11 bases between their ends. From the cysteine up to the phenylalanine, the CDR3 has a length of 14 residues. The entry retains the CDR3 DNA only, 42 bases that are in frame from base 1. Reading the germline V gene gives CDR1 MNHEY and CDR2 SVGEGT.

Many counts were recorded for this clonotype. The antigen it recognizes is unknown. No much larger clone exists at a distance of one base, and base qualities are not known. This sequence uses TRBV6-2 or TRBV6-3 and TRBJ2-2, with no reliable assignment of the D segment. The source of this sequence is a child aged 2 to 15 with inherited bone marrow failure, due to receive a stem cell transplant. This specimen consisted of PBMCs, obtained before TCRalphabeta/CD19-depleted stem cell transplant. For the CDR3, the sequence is CASSYYPLHGELFF. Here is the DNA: TGTGCCAGCAGTTACTACCCTCTCCATGGGGAGCTGTTTTTT.